This T cell receptor (beta chain) was sequenced in a study of blood T cells in healthy people across ages. The V gene end was trimmed by 2 bases and the J gene end by 7 bases; junction bases not matched to a gene: 7. The germline CDR1 and CDR2 sequences are KGHDR and SFDVKD. CDR3 length: 16 residues. Using a J-beta primer mix together with a sample-barcoded 5' primer, a second PCR was run for roughly 7 to 11 cycles. Each sample yielded at least 2.5 million CDR3-containing paired-end reads. TCRdb ran MiXCR on the 5' RACE reads and lists one entry per CDR3 protein. The sample carries about 680,000 distinct CDR3 sequences, more than 40% recorded once.

This chain uses TRBV24-1 with TRBJ2-1, with 10 nucleotides matching TRBD2. The TCR was taken from an older woman in good health. Sequencing was carried out using blood. The CDR3 DNA reads as TGTGCCACCAGTGATTCTAGCGGGAGTTCTATGAATGAGCAGTTCTTC. This encodes CATSDSSGSSMNEQFF.